The 25 T cell receptor beta chains below all came from one sample that was sequenced in a study of blood T cell repertoires in COVID-19. Generated by immunoSEQ multiplex PCR, the TCRdb table keeps only in-frame clones and is missing some. This sample yields approximately 100,000 clones, of which around 85% are seen a single time; 20% to 25% belongs to the top ten. Sample: peripheral blood. Receptors originate from a man between 70 and 80 years old with active or convalescent COVID-19.

The DNA of the CDR3 is TGTGCCAGCCTCCAGGACTTCTATGGCTACACCTTC. Encoded protein: CASLQDFYGYTF. The genes are TRBV19 and TRBJ1-2; D gene unclear. CDR3 length: 12 residues. Germline assignment: CDR1 LNHDA and CDR2 SQIVND (reference sequence). Trimming took off 9 bases at V and 4 bases at J, with 12 bases between the two ends.

This chain connects TRBV28 to TRBJ2-6; 7 bases are shared with TRBD2. With 7 bases clipped from V and 1 base from J, the junction kept 10 bases outside the gene matches. Per germline, CDR1 MDHEN and CDR2 SYDVKM. The CDR3 length is 17 residues. The DNA of the CDR3 is TGTGCCAGCATTCCTCTGGGAGGGGTGTCTGGGGCCAACGTCCTGACTTTC. Its protein is CASIPLGGVSGANVLTF.

The V and J genes are TRBV19 and TRBJ1-2; 7 nucleotides match TRBD1. Germline V gene lookup returns CDR1 LNHDA and CDR2 SQIVND (reference sequence). Trimming took 5 bases from V and 3 from J; bases not matched to a gene: 6. This CDR3 has 14 residues. The chain's CDR3 is CASSLTGQHYGYTF. The CDR3 bases are TGTGCCAGTAGTCTCACGGGACAGCACTATGGCTACACCTTC.

About this clone itself: The same CDR3 arises from other DNA sequences in this sample as well. CDR3 protein: CASSPNGQGNNSPLHF. In nucleotides, the CDR3 is TGTGCCAGCTCACCCAATGGACAGGGGAATAATTCACCCCTCCACTTT. V is TRBV18 and J is TRBJ1-6; 9 bases fit TRBD1. CDR3 length: 16 amino acids. Germline lookup yields CDR1 KGHSH and CDR2 LQKENI. V trimming: 3 bases; J trimming: 5 bases; junction bases outside the gene matches: 5.

This clone has a count of ten or more. V gene TRBV6-5 combines with J gene TRBJ1-1; D is possibly TRBD1 (5 bases). CDR3 length: 14 residues. CDR1 and CDR2 from the germline V gene are MNHEY and SVGAGI. Trimming shortened V by 0 bases and J by 11 bases, and 16 bases separated the two germline ends. CDR3 DNA: TGTGCCAGCAGTTACTCGAATACAGGCGATTTGGCTTTCTTT. This codes for CASSYSNTGDLAFF.

Here the CDR3 DNA reads TGTGCCAGCAGCCCCCCCGCGGGGGCCTACGAGCAGTACTTC. Amino acid sequence: CASSPPAGAYEQYF. The chain has TRBV11-3 and TRBJ2-7, with TRBD2 identical over 7 bases. The germline CDR1 and CDR2 sequences are SGHNT and YENEEA. V was pared by 5 bases and J by 2 bases, with 6 bases of the junction left unmatched. The CDR3 covers 14 residues. Together with reference TRBV11-3 and TRBJ2-7, the CDR3 gives the full variable domain: EAGVVQSPRYKIIEKKQPVAFWCNPISGHNTLYWYLQNLGQGPELLIRYENEEAVDDSQLPKDRFSAERLKGVDSTLKIQPAELGDSAVYLCASSPPAGAYEQYFGPGTRLTVT.

V and J are TRBV3-1 (or the pseudogene TRBV3-2) and TRBJ2-1, with 8 bases lining up with TRBD2. Trimming took 3 bases from V and 2 from J; bases not matched to a gene: 6. Germline CDR1 and CDR2: LGHDT and YNNKEL (reference sequence). The CDR3 runs to 16 residues. The CDR3 DNA follows: TGTGCCAGCAGCCACCTTAATAGCGGGGCCTACAATGAGCAGTTCTTC. Translation gives CASSHLNSGAYNEQFF.

This clone has just one count. The V call is TRBV4-2, the J call TRBJ2-7; possibly TRBD2 for D (7 bases). This CDR3 has 15 amino acids. The germline CDR1 and CDR2 sequences are LGHNA and YNFKEQ. Trimming left V 1 base short and J 6 bases short, with 16 bases between. The chain's CDR3 is CASSQVGGRRGEQYF. The CDR3 DNA is TGTGCCAGCAGCCAAGTGGGGGGGCGTCGAGGCGAGCAGTACTTC.

The V call is TRBV2, the J call TRBJ2-1, with 7 bases lining up with TRBD1. J gave up 4 bases and V 8 bases, and 11 bases lay outside the gene matches. This CDR3 is 15 amino acids long. Germline-derived CDR1 and CDR2 are SNHLY and FYNNEI. Here the CDR3 reads CASLPDQGDYNEQFF. The CDR3 region has the DNA TGTGCCAGCCTCCCAGACCAGGGGGATTACAATGAGCAGTTCTTC. Full variable domain (remainder filled in from reference TRBV2 and TRBJ2-1): EPEVTQTPSHQVTQMGQEVILRCVPISNHLYFYWYRQILGQKVEFLVSFYNNEISEKSEIFDDQFSVERPDGSNFTLKIRSTKLEDSAMYFCASLPDQGDYNEQFFGPGTRLTVL.

The sample holds a few counts of this clone. V is TRBV4-2 and J is TRBJ1-6; D perhaps matches TRBD1 (5 bases). CDR1 and CDR2 from the germline V gene are LGHNA and YNFKEQ. V lost 3 bases and J 10 bases, leaving 19 bases between the germline ends. The CDR3 extends over 16 amino acids. CDR3 in amino acids: CASSQGEVRSWSPLHF. CDR3 DNA: TGTGCCAGCAGCCAGGGGGAGGTCCGGTCGTGGTCACCCCTCCACTTT.

This rearrangement joins TRBV5-1 to TRBJ1-1; tentative D call: TRBD1 (6 bases). This CDR3 region has 15 residues. Trimming removed 3 bases from V and 1 base from J, with 13 bases in between. The V gene's germline CDR1 is SGHRS and CDR2 YFSETQ. CDR3 amino acids: CASSSARGANTEAFF. As DNA, the CDR3 is TGCGCCAGCAGCTCGGCGCGGGGGGCGAACACTGAAGCTTTCTTT.

This rearrangement joins TRBV29-1 to TRBJ1-2; D unresolved. V shed 4 bases and J shed 4 bases, with 10 bases lying between them. The CDR3 is 12 amino acids. The V gene's germline CDR1 is SQVTM and CDR2 ANQGSEA. The CDR3 loop reads CSVVPGSYGYTF. The CDR3 nucleotides are TGCAGCGTTGTTCCGGGTAGCTATGGCTACACCTTC. The complete variable domain, with remaining parts taken from reference TRBV29-1 and TRBJ1-2, reads SAVISQKPSRDICQRGTSLTIQCQVDSQVTMMFWYRQQPGQSLTLIATANQGSEATYESGFVIDKFPISRPNLTFSTLTVSNMSPEDSSIYLCSVVPGSYGYTFGSGTRLTVV.

This rearrangement joins TRBV9 to TRBJ1-5; D possibly corresponds to TRBD1 (5 bases). The CDR3 loop spans 14 amino acids. CDR1 is SGDLS and CDR2 is YYNGEE in the germline V gene. Trimming removed 0 bases at V and 4 bases at J, with 8 bases between. CDR3 residues: CASSVGGLNQPQHF. In nucleotides, the CDR3 is TGTGCCAGCAGCGTAGGGGGACTGAATCAGCCCCAGCATTTT.

The chain uses TRBV18 and TRBJ1-6; 8 bases line up with TRBD1. After removal of 0 bases from V and 7 bases from J, the junction contained 2 bases not matched to a gene. This CDR3 comprises 15 residues. CDR1 and CDR2 from the germline V gene are KGHSH and LQKENI. CDR3 residues: CASSPPTGDNSPLHF. DNA for the CDR3: TGTGCCAGCTCACCACCGACAGGGGACAATTCACCCCTCCACTTT. Full variable domain (missing parts from reference TRBV18 and TRBJ1-6): NAGVMQNPRHLVRRRGQEARLRCSPMKGHSHVYWYRQLPEEGLKFMVYLQKENIIDESGMPKERFSAEFPKEGPSILRIQQVVRGDSAAYFCASSPPTGDNSPLHFGNGTRLTVT.

On this clone: Other DNA variants within this sample encode the same CDR3. This chain connects TRBV5-1 to TRBJ2-7; TRBD2 is a possible D gene (6 bases). Germline CDR1 is SGHRS and CDR2 is YFSETQ. The CDR3 sequence is 13 residues long. The ends were cut back, 4 bases at V and 3 bases at J, with 11 bases in the middle. CDR3 sequence (DNA): TGCGCCAGCAGCCTTACGGAGGGCTACGAGCAGTACTTC. It codes for CASSLTEGYEQYF. The whole variable domain, filled in from reference TRBV5-1 and TRBJ2-7, reads KAGVTQTPRYLIKTRGQQVTLSCSPISGHRSVSWYQQTPGQGLQFLFEYFSETQRNKGNFPGRFSGRQFSNSRSEMNVSTLELGDSALYLCASSLTEGYEQYFGPGTRLTVT.

The chain carries TRBV28 and TRBJ2-1; D is possibly TRBD2 (6 bases). The CDR3 runs to 13 residues. Germline V gene lookup returns CDR1 MDHEN and CDR2 SYDVKM. V was shortened by 5 bases and J by 8 bases, with 13 bases between the two germline ends. The CDR3 coding sequence is TGTGCCAGCAGTGGTGGTAGCGGCCATGAGCAGTTCTTC. The encoded protein is CASSGGSGHEQFF. The complete variable domain, with remaining parts taken from reference TRBV28 and TRBJ2-1, reads DVKVTQSSRYLVKRTGEKVFLECVQDMDHENMFWYRQDPGLGLRLIYFSYDVKMKEKGDIPEGYSVSREKKERFSLILESASTNQTSMYLCASSGGSGHEQFFGPGTRLTVL.

Note on this clone: One end of the junction is discordant with germline, which a read error may explain. The chain combines TRBV3-1 (or the pseudogene TRBV3-2) with TRBJ2-7; TRBD1 aligns across 8 bases. Germline V lookup: CDR1 LGHDT, CDR2 YNNKEL (reference sequence). The CDR3 extends over 12 amino acids. The CDR3 nucleotides read TGTGCCAGCAGCCAAGATCGGGGGACAGGTGTCTTC. It yields the protein CASSQDRGTGVF.

The chain links TRBV3-1 (or the pseudogene TRBV3-2) to TRBJ2-3; D remains unclear. Germline V CDR1 and CDR2: LGHDT, YNNKEL (reference sequence). The V gene lost 5 bases and the J gene lost 2 bases, with 14 bases spanning the gap. There are 15 residues in the CDR3. The CDR3 DNA follows: TGTGCCAGCAGCATCGACTCGAGGTTCACAGATACGCAGTATTTT. Its translation: CASSIDSRFTDTQYF.

This clone appeared a single time. The chain links TRBV10-1 to TRBJ2-7; TRBD1 aligns across 7 bases. Germline CDR1 is WNHNN and CDR2 is SYGVQD (reference sequence). The V and J ends lost 5 bases and 2 bases, in that order; junction bases with no gene match: 6. CDR3 size: 14 residues. For the CDR3, the DNA is TGCGCCAGCAGTCCGACCGGGACAGCCTACGAGCAGTACTTC. Translating it yields CASSPTGTAYEQYF.

The chain recombines TRBV28 with TRBJ1-4; tentatively, D is TRBD1 (6 bases). The CDR3 length is 14 residues. The germline gives CDR1 MDHEN, CDR2 SYDVKM. Between the trimmed V and J ends, which lost 7 bases and 5 bases, there was a span of 14 bases. CDR3: CASTPGDINEKLFF. The DNA of the CDR3 is TGTGCCAGCACTCCAGGGGACATCAATGAAAAACTGTTTTTT.

The rearrangement links TRBV4-2 to TRBJ2-3; 10 bases are shared with TRBD2. Trimming at V came to 2 bases and at J to 7 bases, leaving 12 bases not matched to a gene. There are 17 residues in the CDR3. Germline V gene data show CDR1 as LGHNA and CDR2 as YNFKEQ. The CDR3 region has the DNA TGTGCCAGCAGCCAAACCTTCTTAGCGGGGGGTTTAAATACGCAGTATTTT. Protein: CASSQTFLAGGLNTQYF.

CDR3 bases: TGTGCCAGCAGTGAAAGAGGCCTGAGTTTGGAGACCCAGTACTTC. Translated, it gives CASSERGLSLETQYF. The chain links TRBV6-1 to TRBJ2-5; D gene uncertain. The CDR3 covers 15 residues. V shed 2 bases and J shed 5 bases, with 15 bases lying between them. Germline values: CDR1 MNHNS, CDR2 SASEGT.

The V call is TRBV2, the J call TRBJ2-1; a weak D match, TRBD2 (6 bases). This CDR3 comprises 13 residues. Per germline, CDR1 SNHLY and CDR2 FYNNEI. V shed 10 bases and J shed 3 bases, with 13 bases lying between them. The chain's CDR3 is CATSGGIYNEQFF. CDR3 DNA sequence: TGTGCCACCTCTGGAGGGATCTACAATGAGCAGTTCTTC.

The chain links TRBV6-1 to TRBJ2-7; 8 bases agree with TRBD1. The V segment lost 3 bases and the J segment 4 bases; nucleotides outside the gene matches: 14. CDR1 is MNHNS and CDR2 is SASEGT in the germline V gene. This CDR3 is built from 17 residues. In DNA form, the CDR3 reads TGTGCCAGCAGTGACCCAAGATGGGGACAGGATTGGTACGAGCAGTACTTC. Its protein product is CASSDPRWGQDWYEQYF.

CDR3 amino acids: CASSYSGQRNSPLHF. CDR3 DNA sequence: TGTGCCAGCAGTTACTCTGGACAAAGGAATTCACCCCTCCACTTT. J is TRBJ1-6 and V is TRBV6-5; D possibly corresponds to TRBD1 (5 bases). The germline V and J ends were trimmed by 0 bases and 7 bases, with 10 bases remaining between them. CDR3 length equals 15 residues. Germline V CDR1 and CDR2: MNHEY, SVGAGI.